This T cell receptor (beta chain) was sequenced in a study of TIL therapy for anti-PD-1-resistant metastatic lung cancer (dated by TCRdb to 2020 to 2022). A note on the overall study: Before any PD-1/PD-L1 blockade was given, tumors were harvested, nivolumab was then administered, and patients who progressed went on to receive lymphodepletion, an infusion of expanded TIL, and IL-2. A median age of 54 years (range roughly 38-75) and a median tumor PD-L1 proportion score of 4.5% to 6.5% were recorded among enrolled patients. The cohort was composed predominantly of lung adenocarcinoma, with several EGFR-mutant and two ALK-rearranged tumors included, and half of patients were identified as current or former smokers. Across the cohort, whole-exome sequencing showed a median non-synonymous tumor mutation burden of under 1.8 mutations per megabase. T cell receptor beta sequencing of tumor and peripheral blood was used to follow clonotypes across the tumor, the expanded TIL product and serial blood samples.

Looking up the germline V gene (reference sequence) yields CDR1 MNHNY and CDR2 SVGAGI. Reading from cysteine to phenylalanine, the CDR3 counts 14 amino acids. Kept here is only the CDR3 DNA, which spans 42 bases and is read in frame from base 1. The junction shows trimming of 6 bases on V and 1 base on J, plus 7 bases between the germline ends. Beyond this particular receptor, the publication reports: Clonotypes from the infused TIL partially replaced the baseline peripheral repertoire and then declined over months, and persistence showed no apparent association with response. Generalizability was limited because the cohort was highly selected, with more treatment-naive, never-smoker and oncogene-addicted patients included than is typical. The study protocol defined all tumor marker inferences as exploratory.

As regards this clone: Its antigen target is currently unknown. No quality values exist for individual bases; no much larger clone is one base distant.

Interpreted using the paper, the time point label stands for: pre-treatment sample, taken before nivolumab and TIL therapy. Between late 2017 and early 2020, a dual-center phase I trial enrolled adults who had stage 4 NSCLC. Samples were obtained from a single-arm, open-label phase I trial in which tumor-infiltrating lymphocyte therapy with nivolumab was evaluated in advanced non-small cell lung cancer. Blood mononuclear cells from EDTA tubes were isolated by Ficoll gradient, snap-frozen as pellets, and DNA was extracted with a Qiagen mini-prep kit. Using bias-controlled multiplex PCR with the immunoSEQ v3 hsTCRB kit, the TCR beta CDR3 regions were amplified from genomic DNA. TCR libraries were sequenced on an Illumina NextSeq 500 to some 1.8 million read pairs for survey level or 5-6 million for deep level. For the original study's pipeline: The immunoSEQ Analyzer software assigned V, D and J genes, filtered out non-productive sequences, and reported clonality. To compare repertoires between infused TIL and blood, productive Simpson clonality was used along with the Morisita overlap index of productive TRB rearrangements. For each clone in blood, the absolute clonotype count was estimated by multiplying the lymphocyte count by the CD3+ fraction and by the clone's productive frequency. The table was pulled from immuneACCESS by TCRdb, which kept in-frame rearrangements only. Such tables lose some clones; where checked, under half of the loss comes from unresolved V genes, and the rest has no known cause. That table gives V, J and clone size, and the DNA gave D and trimming. The sample table contains tens of thousands of clones; only one count was recorded for less than 85% of them. Clones ranked in the top ten supply 4.5% to 6% of the sample.

The sequence came from a person aged 25-85 years with non-small cell lung cancer. The source material was blood, sampled at baseline. The rearranged segments are TRBV6-6 and TRBJ1-6; no D gene is confidently identified. The nucleotide sequence reads as follows: TGTGCCAGCAGGGTTCGGTCCTATAATTCACCCCTCCACTTT. Its coded protein is CASRVRSYNSPLHF.